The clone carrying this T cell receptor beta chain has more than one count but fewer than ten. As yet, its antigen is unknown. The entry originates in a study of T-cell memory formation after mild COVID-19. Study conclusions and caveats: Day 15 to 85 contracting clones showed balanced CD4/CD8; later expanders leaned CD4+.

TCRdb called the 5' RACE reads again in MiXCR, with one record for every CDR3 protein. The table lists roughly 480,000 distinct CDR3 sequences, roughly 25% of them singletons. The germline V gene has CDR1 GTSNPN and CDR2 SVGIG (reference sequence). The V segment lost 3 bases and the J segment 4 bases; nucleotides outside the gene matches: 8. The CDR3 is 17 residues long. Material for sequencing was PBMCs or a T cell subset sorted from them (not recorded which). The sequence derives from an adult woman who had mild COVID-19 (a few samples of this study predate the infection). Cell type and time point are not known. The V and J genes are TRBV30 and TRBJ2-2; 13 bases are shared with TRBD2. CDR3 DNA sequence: TGTGCCTGGAGGCCAACTAGCGGGAGGGGCATCACCGGGGAGCTGTTTTTT. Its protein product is CAWRPTSGRGITGELFF.